Presented here are 14 T cell receptor beta chains from one specimen sequenced in a study of T-cell reconstitution after alpha-beta-depleted transplantation in children. A TCRbeta library incorporating unique molecular identifiers was prepared. A single record per CDR3 protein comes from TCRdb applying MiXCR to the PCR reads. The sample lists around 250,000 distinct CDR3 sequences, over 20% occurring once. The material sequenced was PBMCs, taken before TCRalphabeta/CD19-depleted stem cell transplant. The receptors here all came from a girl aged 2-15 years with Fanconi anemia, due to receive a stem cell transplant.

The gene calls are TRBV15 and TRBJ1-5; D ambiguous. Germline V lookup: CDR1 LNHNV, CDR2 YYDKDF (reference sequence). Trimming shortened V by 0 bases and J by 10 bases, and 10 bases separated the two germline ends. The length of the CDR3 is 13 residues. CDR3 nucleotide sequence: TGTGCCACCAGCAGAGATCAGGTGGCCCCCCAGCATTTT. Protein sequence: CATSRDQVAPQHF.

This clonotype was seen repeatedly, ten times or more. The V and J genes are TRBV20-1 and TRBJ2-1, with 7 positions matching TRBD2. The CDR3 consists of 13 residues. J lost 5 bases, V lost 6 bases, and 7 bases had no gene match. Looked up from germline, CDR1 is DFQATT and CDR2 is SNEGSKA (reference sequence). Here the CDR3 reads CSALADPDNEQFF. DNA of the CDR3: TGCAGTGCCCTAGCGGACCCGGACAATGAGCAGTTCTTC.

The rearrangement links TRBV29-1 to TRBJ2-2; 13 bases match TRBD2. V trimming: 5 bases; J trimming: 6 bases; junction bases outside the gene matches: 9. This CDR3 spans 16 amino acids. CDR1 and CDR2 from the germline V gene are SQVTM and ANQGSEA. The CDR3 is CSVYRTSGRNAGELFF. CDR3 sequence (DNA): TGCAGCGTTTATCGGACTAGCGGGAGAAACGCCGGGGAGCTGTTTTTT.

In the case of this clonotype: A much bigger clone sits one base away, suggesting this may be a read error. This sequence joins TRBV28 and TRBJ2-5; D is possibly TRBD2 (5 bases). Germline V gene lookup returns CDR1 MDHEN and CDR2 SYDVKM. The CDR3 is 13 amino acids. In DNA form, the CDR3 reads TGTGGCAGCAGTTTAGAGGGTTATGAGACCCAGTACTTC. Protein: CGSSLEGYETQYF.

This chain uses TRBV5-6 with TRBJ2-7; no clear D gene. V lost 5 bases and J 2 bases, leaving 8 bases between the germline ends. CDR3 length equals 12 residues. Per the germline V gene, CDR1 is SGHDT and CDR2 is YYEEEE. The CDR3 here is CASSRAAYEQYF. In DNA form, the CDR3 reads TGTGCCAGCAGTCGGGCCGCCTACGAGCAGTACTTC.

The V call is TRBV5-1, the J call TRBJ2-5; D perhaps matches TRBD1 (6 bases). This CDR3 is built from 13 residues. V was shortened by 6 bases and J by 3 bases, with 12 bases between the two germline ends. Per germline, CDR1 SGHRS and CDR2 YFSETQ. The CDR3 bases are TGCGCCAGCACCGTTCCAGGGGAAGAGACCCAGTACTTC. This codes for CASTVPGEETQYF.

The J gene is TRBJ2-7, the V gene TRBV20-1; TRBD1 agrees at 9 bases. V was pared by 6 bases and J by 1 base, with 4 bases of the junction left unmatched. Looked up from germline, CDR1 is DFQATT and CDR2 is SNEGSKA (reference sequence). The CDR3 covers 13 residues. CDR3 bases: TGCAGTGCGGGACAGGGTAGTTCCTACGAGCAGTACTTC. It is translated as CSAGQGSSYEQYF.

V usage is TRBV7-9 and J usage is TRBJ2-1; D remains unclear. V lost 4 bases and J 7 bases, leaving 20 bases between the germline ends. The CDR3 consists of 16 residues. The germline V gene encodes CDR1 SEHNR and CDR2 FQNEAQ (reference sequence). The CDR3 sequence is CASSSPTRAGENEQFF. As DNA, the CDR3 is TGTGCCAGCAGCTCCCCGACAAGGGCAGGTGAGAATGAGCAGTTCTTC.

There are a few counts of this clonotype. The V call is TRBV29-1, the J call TRBJ1-1; D not resolved. CDR1 is SQVTM and CDR2 is ANQGSEA in the germline V gene. The CDR3 has 12 amino acids. Deletions cut 3 bases from V and 1 base from J, with 6 bases between. CDR3 nucleotides: TGCAGCGTTGATAAGGGGAACACTGAAGCTTTCTTT. It is translated as CSVDKGNTEAFF. Full variable domain (rest looked up from reference TRBV29-1 and TRBJ1-1): SAVISQKPSRDICQRGTSLTIQCQVDSQVTMMFWYRQQPGQSLTLIATANQGSEATYESGFVIDKFPISRPNLTFSTLTVSNMSPEDSSIYLCSVDKGNTEAFFGQGTRLTVV.

This clonotype was seen many times. The chain couples TRBV20-1 to TRBJ2-2, with D possibly matching TRBD2 (5 bases). CDR1 is DFQATT and CDR2 is SNEGSKA in the germline V gene (reference sequence). Trimming stripped 5 bases from V and 3 bases from J, with 13 bases between. This CDR3 has 14 amino acids. The CDR3 DNA reads as TGCAGTGCTTTTAGGTCGGAGGACACCGGGGAGCTGTTTTTT. This gives the protein CSAFRSEDTGELFF.

In its sample, this clonotype was seen many times. J is TRBJ2-3 and V is TRBV29-1; D is ambiguous. Germline values: CDR1 SQVTM, CDR2 ANQGSEA. This CDR3 is built from 13 residues. The CDR3 sequence is CRESGRHTDTQYF. For the CDR3, the DNA is TGCAGAGAATCAGGTCGTCACACAGATACGCAGTATTTT.

This clonotype was seen only a few times. The chain links TRBV20-1 to TRBJ2-3, with 12 bases matching TRBD2. The CDR3 consists of 15 residues. The germline gives CDR1 DFQATT, CDR2 SNEGSKA (reference sequence). The V and J ends lost 4 bases and 4 bases, in that order; junction bases with no gene match: 6. The CDR3 coding sequence is TGCAGTGCTACGACTAGCGGGGGATCTTCAGATACGCAGTATTTT. Protein sequence: CSATTSGGSSDTQYF.

The genes are TRBV12-3 or TRBV12-4 and TRBJ2-3, with 7 bases fitting TRBD1. This CDR3 is 15 amino acids long. Trimming removed 6 bases from V and 0 bases from J; junction bases left unmatched: 6. The DNA of the CDR3 is TGTGCCAGCAGATTCGCGACAGGGAGCACAGATACGCAGTATTTT. Its protein product is CASRFATGSTDTQYF.

This clonotype was found once. This chain links TRBV21-1 with TRBJ2-7; TRBD1 reflects the table's D call only, with no check against the DNA. TRBV21-1 constitutes a pseudogene. The CDR3 is 14 amino acids. In DNA form, the CDR3 reads TGTGCCAGCAGCAAAAGGGACAGGTCTGCCGAGCAGTACTTC. Amino acid sequence: CASSKRDRSAEQYF.